This T cell receptor beta chain was profiled in a study of shared clonotypes between healthy human individuals. On this clone itself: The junction does not match germline at one end; this may be a read error.

Sequencing was performed with immunoSEQ multiplex PCR; in TCRdb, only in-frame clones are kept and a portion is missing. The table lists 450,000 to 500,000 clones, roughly 80% of them singletons. Germline V gene sequence: CDR1 MDHEN, CDR2 SYDVKM. There are 17 residues in the CDR3. This TCR derives from a middle-aged woman in good health. Some clones in this sample may be carry-over from other donors' samples. Specimen: PBMCs. The rearrangement joins TRBV28 to TRBJ2-1; D is uncertain. The CDR3 DNA follows: TGTGCCATCAGTCCAACACATGGGCGAAGCTCCTACAATGGGCAGTTCTTC. Amino acids: CAISPTHGRSSYNGQFF.